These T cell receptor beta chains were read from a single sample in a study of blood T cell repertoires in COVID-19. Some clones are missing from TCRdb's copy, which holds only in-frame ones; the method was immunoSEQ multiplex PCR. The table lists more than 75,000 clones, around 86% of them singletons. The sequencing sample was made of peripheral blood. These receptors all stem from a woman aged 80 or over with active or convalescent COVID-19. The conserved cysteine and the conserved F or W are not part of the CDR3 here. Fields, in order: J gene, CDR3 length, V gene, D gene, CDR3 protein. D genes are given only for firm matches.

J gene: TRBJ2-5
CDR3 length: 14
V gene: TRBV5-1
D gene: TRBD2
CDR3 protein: ASSIGLAGGRETQY

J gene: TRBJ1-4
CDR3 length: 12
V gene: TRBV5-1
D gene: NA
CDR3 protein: ASAQDSTNEKLF

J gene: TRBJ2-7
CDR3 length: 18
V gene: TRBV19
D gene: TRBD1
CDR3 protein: ASSQRHFRTGITTNYEQY

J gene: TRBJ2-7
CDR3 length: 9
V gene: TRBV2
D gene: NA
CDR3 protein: ASTGSYEQY

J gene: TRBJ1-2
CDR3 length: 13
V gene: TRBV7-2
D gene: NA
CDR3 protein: ASSSGGAGNYGYT

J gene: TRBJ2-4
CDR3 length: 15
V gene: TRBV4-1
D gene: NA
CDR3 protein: ASSHGPEGIAKNIQY

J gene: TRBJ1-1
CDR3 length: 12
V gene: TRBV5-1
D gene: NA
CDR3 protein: ASSPEGGDTEAF

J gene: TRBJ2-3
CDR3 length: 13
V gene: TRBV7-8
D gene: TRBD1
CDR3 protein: ATRDRRLSTDTQY

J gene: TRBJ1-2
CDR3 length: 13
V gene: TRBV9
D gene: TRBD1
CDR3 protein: ASSASGGGNYGYT

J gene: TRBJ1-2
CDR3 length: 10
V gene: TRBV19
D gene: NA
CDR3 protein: ASRKGLNGYT

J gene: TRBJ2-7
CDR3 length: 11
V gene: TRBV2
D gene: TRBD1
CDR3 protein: ASRGTGGYEQY

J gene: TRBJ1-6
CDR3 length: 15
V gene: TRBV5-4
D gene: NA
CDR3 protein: ASSLAGSGSYNSPLH

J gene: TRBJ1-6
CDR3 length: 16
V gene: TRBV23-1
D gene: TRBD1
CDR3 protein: ASSQRGTGTVYNSPLH

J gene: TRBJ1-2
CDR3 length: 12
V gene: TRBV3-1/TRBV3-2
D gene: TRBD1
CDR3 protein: ASSQTDRAYGYT

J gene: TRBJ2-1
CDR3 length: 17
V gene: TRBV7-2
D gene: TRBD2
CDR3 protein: ASSQSGTSGASSYNEQF

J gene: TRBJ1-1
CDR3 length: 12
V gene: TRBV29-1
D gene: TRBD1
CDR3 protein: SVHGGGTNTEAF

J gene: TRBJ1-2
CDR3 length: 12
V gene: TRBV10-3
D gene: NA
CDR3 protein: AISEGQSNYGYT

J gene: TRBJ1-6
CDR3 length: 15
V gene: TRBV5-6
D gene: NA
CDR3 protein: ASSLGHRVGYNSPLH

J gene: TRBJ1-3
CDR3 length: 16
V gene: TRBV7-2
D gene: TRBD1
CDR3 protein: ASSLDLATGPSGNTIY

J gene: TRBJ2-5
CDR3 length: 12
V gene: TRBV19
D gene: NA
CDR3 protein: ASSIGLTQETQY

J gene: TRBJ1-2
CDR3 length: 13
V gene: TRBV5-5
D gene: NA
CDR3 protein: ASSLEPGRDYGYT

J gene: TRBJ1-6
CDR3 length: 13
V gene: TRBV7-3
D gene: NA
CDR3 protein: ASSLTGALNSPLH

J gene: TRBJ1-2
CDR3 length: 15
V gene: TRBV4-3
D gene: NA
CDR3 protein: ASSRDTLRGGNYGYT

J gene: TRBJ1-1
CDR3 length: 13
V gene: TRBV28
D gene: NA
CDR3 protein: ASRLMAGLGTEAF

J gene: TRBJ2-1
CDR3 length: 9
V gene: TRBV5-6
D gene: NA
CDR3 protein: ASTLGHEQF

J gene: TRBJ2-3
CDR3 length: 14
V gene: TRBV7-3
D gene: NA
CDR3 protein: ASSRQGLAGTDTQY

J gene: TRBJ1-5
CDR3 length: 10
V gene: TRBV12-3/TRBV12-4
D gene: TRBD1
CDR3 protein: ASRTGNQPQH

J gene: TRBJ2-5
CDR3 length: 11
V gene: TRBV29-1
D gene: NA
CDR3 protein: SVDDGYGETQY

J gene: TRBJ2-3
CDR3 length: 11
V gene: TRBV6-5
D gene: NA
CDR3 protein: ASRTGNTDTQY

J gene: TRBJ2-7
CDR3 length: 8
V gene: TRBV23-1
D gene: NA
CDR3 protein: AQQGYEQY

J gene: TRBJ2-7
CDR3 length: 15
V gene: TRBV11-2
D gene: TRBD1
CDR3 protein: ASSLNRDRGKHYEQY

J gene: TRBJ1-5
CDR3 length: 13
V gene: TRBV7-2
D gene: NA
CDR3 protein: ASSPRQTSNQPQH

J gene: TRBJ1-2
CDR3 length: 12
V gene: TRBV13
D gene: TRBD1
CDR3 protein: ASSPTGINYGYT

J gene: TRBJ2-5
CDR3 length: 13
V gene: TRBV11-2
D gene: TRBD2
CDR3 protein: ASSLGRLARETQY

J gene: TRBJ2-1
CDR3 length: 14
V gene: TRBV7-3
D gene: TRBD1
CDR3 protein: ASSLGGQGVGNEQF

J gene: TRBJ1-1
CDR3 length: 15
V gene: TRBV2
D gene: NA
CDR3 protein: ASTPFGGGTVSAEAF